The 9 T cell receptor beta chains below come from one sample, sequenced in a study of blood T cell repertoires in COVID-19. TCRdb's table, derived via immunoSEQ multiplex PCR, lists solely in-frame clones and lacks some. This sample carries about 200,000 clones, about 82% of them seen once, and the ten largest clones take 0.95%. The sample was peripheral blood. Receptor source: a man in his fifties or sixties with COVID-19, enrolled during active disease.

The V gene is TRBV4-3, the J gene TRBJ1-3; no firm D call. CDR1 LGHNA and CDR2 YSLEER come from the germline V gene. The V gene lost 5 bases and the J gene lost 0 bases, with 11 bases spanning the gap. The CDR3 spans 15 residues. In nucleotides, the CDR3 is TGCGCCAGCAGCTACCAGGACTCCTCTGGAAACACCATATATTTT. Translation: CASSYQDSSGNTIYF.

This chain connects TRBV30 to TRBJ1-4; D might be TRBD1 (5 bases). This CDR3 has 12 amino acids. The germline gives CDR1 GTSNPN, CDR2 SVGIG (reference sequence). CDR3 sequence (DNA): TGTGCTGGAGGGGCCAGGGAGGGAAAACTGTTTTTT. This sequence encodes CAGGAREGKLFF. The full variable domain, rest sourced from reference TRBV30 and TRBJ1-4, is SQTIHQWPATLVQPVGSPLSLECTVEGTSNPNLYWYRQAAGRGLQLLFYSVGIGQISSEVPQNLSASRPQDRQFILSSKKLLLSDSGFYLCAGGAREGKLFFGSGTQLSVL.

This rearrangement joins TRBV27 to TRBJ2-1, with 7 bases lining up with TRBD2. The CDR3 loop spans 16 amino acids. The V gene's germline CDR1 is MNHEY and CDR2 SMNVEV (reference sequence). Unmatched junction bases numbered 5, after V lost 2 bases and J lost 1 base. The CDR3 region has the DNA TGTGCCAGCAGTTTAGCCGGGAGGCAATCCTACAATGAGCAGTTCTTC. Translation: CASSLAGRQSYNEQFF.

V gene TRBV27 combines with J gene TRBJ2-2; a possible D gene is TRBD2 (5 bases). Germline values: CDR1 MNHEY, CDR2 SMNVEV (reference sequence). With 5 bases removed from V and 5 bases from J, the gap between germline ends came to 12 bases. The CDR3 covers 14 residues. The CDR3 nucleotides are TGTGCCAGCAGTATACTAGGGATTACCGGGGAGCTGTTTTTT. The encoded protein is CASSILGITGELFF.

The chain links TRBV9 to TRBJ2-7; D possibly corresponds to TRBD2 (7 bases). CDR3 size: 14 residues. Trimming took 4 bases from V and 2 from J, leaving 13 bases between them. The germline gives CDR1 SGDLS, CDR2 YYNGEE. CDR3 sequence: CASSIGGDTYEQYF. As DNA, the CDR3 is TGTGCCAGCAGCATAGGGGGGGATACCTACGAGCAGTACTTC.

The CDR3 DNA sequence: TGTGCCAGCACCGAGGACAGGAACACTGAAGCTTTCTTT. This sequence encodes CASTEDRNTEAFF. The V gene is TRBV28, the J gene TRBJ1-1, with D perhaps TRBD1 (6 bases). This CDR3 is built from 13 residues. V was shortened by 7 bases and J by 1 base, with 10 bases between the two germline ends. CDR1 and CDR2 (germline): MDHEN, SYDVKM.

This clone came up a few times. CDR3 in amino acids: CASSMTVGGEKLFF. CDR3 nucleotides: TGCGCCAGCAGCATGACAGTTGGAGGGGAAAAACTGTTTTTT. This chain links TRBV5-1 with TRBJ1-4; D may be TRBD1 (5 bases). The CDR3 spans 14 residues. With 4 bases removed from V and 8 bases from J, the gap between germline ends came to 15 bases. Germline V gene sequence: CDR1 SGHRS, CDR2 YFSETQ.

The chain links TRBV5-4 to TRBJ1-6, with 7 bases matching TRBD1. Germline V CDR1 and CDR2: SGHNT, YYREEE (reference sequence). V dropped 4 bases and J dropped 7; count of bases not matched to a gene: 8. CDR3 length: 15 amino acids. The CDR3 region is CASSAQQGRNSPLHF. In DNA, the CDR3 is TGTGCCAGCAGCGCTCAACAGGGGAGGAATTCACCCCTCCACTTT.

CDR3 DNA: TGTGCCTGGAGTGTGAAGACAGCTAATAGCAATCAGCCCCAGCATTTT. This translates into CAWSVKTANSNQPQHF. The chain links TRBV30 to TRBJ1-5; possibly TRBD1 for D (5 bases). Trimming removed 0 bases from V and 0 bases from J, with 12 bases in between. There are 16 residues in the CDR3. Germline V gene sequence: CDR1 GTSNPN, CDR2 SVGIG (reference sequence). Together with reference TRBV30 and TRBJ1-5, the CDR3 gives the full variable domain: SQTIHQWPATLVQPVGSPLSLECTVEGTSNPNLYWYRQAAGRGLQLLFYSVGIGQISSEVPQNLSASRPQDRQFILSSKKLLLSDSGFYLCAWSVKTANSNQPQHFGDGTRLSIL.